This TCR beta chain was retrieved from a study of T-cell reconstitution after alpha-beta-depleted transplantation in children (dated by TCRdb to 2016 to 2017). About the full investigation: Using TCR repertoire profiling, the study followed T-cell immune reconstitution in a quantitative way in children after TCRalphabeta/CD19-depleted allogeneic hematopoietic cell transplantation.

At the junction V is shortened by 3 bases and J by 8 bases, with 17 bases in between. The germline V gene gives CDR1 as SGHRS and CDR2 as YFSETQ. The CDR3 numbers 14 residues from cysteine through phenylalanine. Only the CDR3 DNA is retained, 42 bases long and in frame from the first base. Library prep was done by PCR. For sequencing, an Illumina HiSeq 2500 was employed. To normalize quantification of the TCRbeta repertoire, the TCR libraries were built with molecular barcoding that relied on unique molecular identifiers. The public reads were reprocessed in TCRdb via fastp at Q25 and MiXCR, keeping in-frame beta chains. Merged by CDR3 protein, the rows form single entries marked with the most common genes and DNA. Within this sample are a few hundred thousand distinct CDR3 sequences, with 10% to 15% of them counted one time only. Of the sample, 3.5% to 4.5% falls within the top ten clones. This clonotype was found a few times. Its antigen remains unidentified. Per-nucleotide qualities are absent, and no much larger clonotype sits a single base away.

The rearrangement combines TRBV5-1 with TRBJ1-2, with TRBD1 as a weak D call on 5 bases. This clonotype originated in a human donor who donated a stem cell graft to a child with Fanconi anemia. The source material was PBMCs, sampled from the stem cell graft. The DNA sequence follows: TGCGCCAGCAGCTCCCGTCAGGGCGCGGAAGGCTACACCTTC. It codes for CASSSRQGAEGYTF.